This entry lists 10 T cell receptor beta chains sequenced from one sample in a study of T cell changes during pregnancy in multiple sclerosis (dated by TCRdb to about 2019). To prepare the library, the immunoSEQ multiplex PCR assay was applied. Drawn from immuneACCESS, this table holds only the in-frame rearrangements with V and J called that TCRdb kept. Clones are partly lost; checked studies trace under half to an unresolved V gene and leave the rest unexplained. The sample table contains approximately 69,000 clones; only one count was recorded for around 90% of them. The ten largest clones take up under 0.3% of the sample. Sequencing used CD4+ T cells from peripheral blood mononuclear cells, obtained in the third trimester of pregnancy. These receptors came from a female donor in good health, enrolled as a control in a pregnancy study.

J is TRBJ2-7 and V is TRBV6-5; D gene ambiguous. Germline lookup yields CDR1 MNHEY and CDR2 SVGAGI. CDR3 size: 14 residues. The V and J ends lost 2 bases and 3 bases respectively, with 11 bases between them. The CDR3 reads CASSYNAAVYEQYF. In nucleotides, the CDR3 is TGTGCCAGCAGTTACAATGCGGCAGTCTACGAGCAGTACTTC.

The CDR3 spells CASSPQGSFTQYF. The DNA of the CDR3 is TGTGCCAGCAGTCCACAGGGGTCCTTCACCCAGTACTTC. The chain uses TRBV6-5 and TRBJ2-5, with TRBD1 identical over 7 bases. V dropped 5 bases and J dropped 8; count of bases not matched to a gene: 8. This CDR3 contains 13 residues. Per germline, CDR1 MNHEY and CDR2 SVGAGI.

The chain is built from TRBV19 and TRBJ1-1; D ambiguous. Germline V lookup: CDR1 LNHDA, CDR2 SQIVND (reference sequence). V was cut by 3 bases and J by 1 base, with 9 bases left in between. The CDR3 is made up of 14 amino acids. In nucleotides, the CDR3 is TGTGCCAGTAGTATGTGGTCGGGGAACACTGAAGCTTTCTTT. This gives the protein CASSMWSGNTEAFF.

This chain links TRBV19 with TRBJ1-3, with 11 bases matching TRBD1. There are 18 residues in the CDR3. Germline values: CDR1 LNHDA, CDR2 SQIVND (reference sequence). Losses at the gene ends were 7 bases for V and 0 bases for J; bases not matched to a gene: 11. As DNA, the CDR3 is TGTGCCAGTACTACGACGCGGACAGGGGGCTTCTCTGGAAACACCATATATTTT. Protein sequence: CASTTTRTGGFSGNTIYF.

V is TRBV5-5 and J is TRBJ1-5; 12 nucleotides line up with TRBD1. Germline loops: CDR1 SGHKS, CDR2 YYEKEE (reference sequence). V was pared by 4 bases and J by 1 base, with 3 bases of the junction left unmatched. This CDR3 comprises 16 residues. CDR3 region: CASSGTGGASNQPQHF. CDR3 sequence (DNA): TGTGCCAGCAGCGGGACAGGGGGCGCAAGCAATCAGCCCCAGCATTTT.

The chain has TRBV27 and TRBJ2-1, with 7 positions matching TRBD2. CDR1 is MNHEY, CDR2 SMNVEV, per germline (reference sequence). The length of the CDR3 is 16 residues. The V gene end was trimmed by 6 bases and the J gene end by 1 base; junction bases not matched to a gene: 9. The CDR3 region is CASSPAGLGSYNEQFF. Written as DNA, the CDR3 is TGTGCCAGCAGCCCAGCGGGGTTGGGTTCCTACAATGAGCAGTTCTTC.

The genes are TRBV5-5 and TRBJ1-1; D is ambiguous. This CDR3 spans 14 amino acids. V was cut by 0 bases and J by 0 bases, with 6 bases left in between. CDR1 and CDR2 (germline): SGHKS, YYEKEE (reference sequence). Here the CDR3 DNA reads TGTGCCAGCAGCTTGGGAGGATTGAACACTGAAGCTTTCTTT. This sequence encodes CASSLGGLNTEAFF.

J is TRBJ2-5 and V is TRBV19, with 8 bases identical to TRBD2. The V and J ends lost 8 bases and 4 bases, in that order; junction bases with no gene match: 9. Germline lookup yields CDR1 LNHDA and CDR2 SQIVND (reference sequence). This CDR3 is built from 14 residues. The CDR3 bases are TGTGCCAGTTCTAGCGGGCTTAGGGTAGAGACCCAGTACTTC. It specifies CASSSGLRVETQYF.

The rearrangement uses TRBV5-4 and TRBJ2-7; D may be TRBD2 (5 bases). The CDR3 runs 16 residues. Trimming stripped 0 bases from V and 2 bases from J, with 15 bases between. Germline V gene lookup returns CDR1 SGHNT and CDR2 YYREEE (reference sequence). Written as DNA, the CDR3 is TGTGCCAGCAGCTTGGGAGGGCTAGCCGTCACCTACGAGCAGTACTTC. It translates to CASSLGGLAVTYEQYF.

V gene TRBV13 combines with J gene TRBJ2-1; 11 nucleotides line up with TRBD2. Looked up from germline, CDR1 is PRHDT and CDR2 is FYEKMQ (reference sequence). The CDR3 is made up of 18 amino acids. V shed 1 base, J shed 4 bases, and the junction held 9 bases outside the gene matches. The CDR3 sequence is CASSLDQVLAGEYNEQFF. In nucleotides, the CDR3 is TGTGCCAGCAGCTTAGATCAAGTACTAGCGGGGGAATACAATGAGCAGTTCTTC. The whole variable domain, filled in from reference TRBV13 and TRBJ2-1, reads AAGVIQSPRHLIKEKRETATLKCYPIPRHDTVYWYQQGPGQDPQFLISFYEKMQSDKGSIPDRFSAQQFSDYHSELNMSSLELGDSALYFCASSLDQVLAGEYNEQFFGPGTRLTVL.